The source of this T cell receptor (beta chain) is a study of T cell changes during pregnancy in multiple sclerosis. Germline V gives CDR1 LNHDA, CDR2 SQIVND (reference sequence). The CDR3 consists of 16 residues. V was clipped by 6 bases and J by 7 bases; unmatched bases: 9. Only in-frame clones appear in the TCRdb table, and some are missing; sequencing was by immunoSEQ multiplex PCR. The table records roughly 40,000 clones, 80% to 95% of them present only once. The material was CD4+ T cells from peripheral blood mononuclear cells, obtained after pregnancy. The sequence came from a female donor in good health, enrolled as a control in a pregnancy study. The chain carries TRBV19 and TRBJ1-6; 10 positions agree with TRBD1. CDR3 in amino acids: CASRLLGQGENSPLHF. CDR3 nucleotides: TGTGCCAGTAGATTACTTGGACAGGGGGAAAATTCACCCCTCCACTTT.